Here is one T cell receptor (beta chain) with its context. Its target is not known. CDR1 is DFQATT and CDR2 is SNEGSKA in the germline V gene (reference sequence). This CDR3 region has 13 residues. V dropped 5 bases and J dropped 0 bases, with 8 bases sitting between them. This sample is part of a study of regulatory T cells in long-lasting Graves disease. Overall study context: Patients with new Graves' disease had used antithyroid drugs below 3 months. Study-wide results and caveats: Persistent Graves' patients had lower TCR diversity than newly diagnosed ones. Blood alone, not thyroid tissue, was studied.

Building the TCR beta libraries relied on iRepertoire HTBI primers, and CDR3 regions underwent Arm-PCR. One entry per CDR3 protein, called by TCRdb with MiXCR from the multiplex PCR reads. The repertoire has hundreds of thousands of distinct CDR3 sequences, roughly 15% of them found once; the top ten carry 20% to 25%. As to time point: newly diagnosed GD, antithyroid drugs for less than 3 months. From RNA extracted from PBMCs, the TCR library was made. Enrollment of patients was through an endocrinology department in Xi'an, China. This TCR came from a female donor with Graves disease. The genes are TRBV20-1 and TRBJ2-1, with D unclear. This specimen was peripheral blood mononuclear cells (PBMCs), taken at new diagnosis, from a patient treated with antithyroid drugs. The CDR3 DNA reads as TGCAGTGCTTTGCAGAGCTCCTACAATGAGCAGTTCTTC. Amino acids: CSALQSSYNEQFF.